These 29 T cell receptor beta chains share one sample of origin, sequenced in a study of blood T cell repertoires in COVID-19. Generated by immunoSEQ multiplex PCR, the TCRdb table keeps only in-frame clones and is missing some. The repertoire consists of 95,000 to 110,000 clones, with over 80% occurring once and the leading ten covering around 1.2%. Source material: peripheral blood. The receptors shown here come from a woman in her twenties or thirties with acute or convalescent COVID-19.

This chain connects TRBV11-3 to TRBJ2-1; 7 bases match TRBD2. The CDR3 has 15 residues. Per germline, CDR1 SGHNT and CDR2 YENEEA. J was trimmed by 10 bases and V by 0 bases; bases with no gene match: 9. CDR3 residues: CASSLDLAALREQFF. The CDR3 DNA reads TGTGCCAGCAGCTTAGATCTAGCGGCCCTTAGGGAGCAGTTCTTC.

V usage is TRBV18 and J usage is TRBJ2-7, with 10 positions matching TRBD2. The CDR3 spans 16 residues. The V gene end was trimmed by 4 bases and the J gene end by 6 bases; junction bases not matched to a gene: 12. Germline CDR1 KGHSH, CDR2 LQKENI. CDR3 coding DNA: TGTGCCAGCTCACTCACTACTAGCGGGAAGCTCGGCGAGCAGTACTTC. Translating it yields CASSLTTSGKLGEQYF.

This sequence joins TRBV5-4 and TRBJ2-7, with 7 bases fitting TRBD1. The CDR3 is 15 amino acids. The trim removed 0 bases at V and 3 bases at J, leaving 6 bases unmatched. Germline V gene lookup returns CDR1 SGHNT and CDR2 YYREEE (reference sequence). The CDR3 loop reads CASSLAGTVYYEQYF. The CDR3 bases are TGTGCCAGCAGCTTGGCCGGGACAGTTTACTACGAGCAGTACTTC.

The chain carries TRBV5-6 and TRBJ2-5; no clear D gene. The CDR3 extends over 15 amino acids. CDR1 is SGHDT and CDR2 is YYEEEE in the germline V gene. The V gene lost 3 bases and the J gene lost 5 bases, with 17 bases spanning the gap. The CDR3 DNA sequence: TGTGCCAGCAGCTACTTGGTTGGTGGTCGGGAGACCCAGTACTTC. Protein sequence: CASSYLVGGRETQYF.

CDR3 sequence (DNA): TGTGCCAGCAGTCCAGAAAGACTAGCGGGGGGCTACGAGCAGTACTTC. This sequence encodes CASSPERLAGGYEQYF. This chain joins TRBV6-2 or TRBV6-3 and TRBJ2-7; 13 bases fit TRBD2. The length of the CDR3 is 16 residues. V lost 5 bases to trimming and J lost 3 bases; unmatched junction nucleotides: 7. Germline V gene lookup returns CDR1 MNHEY and CDR2 SVGEGT.

The rearrangement uses TRBV7-6 and TRBJ2-1; 11 bases agree with TRBD1. The CDR3 loop spans 16 amino acids. Trimming took 5 bases from V and 7 from J; bases not matched to a gene: 10. Germline CDR1 and CDR2: SGHVS and FNYEAQ. The CDR3 sequence is CASSRDVGQGANEQFF. In nucleotides, the CDR3 is TGTGCCAGCAGCCGAGACGTAGGACAGGGGGCTAATGAGCAGTTCTTC. Filled out from reference TRBV7-6 and TRBJ2-1, the complete variable domain reads GAGVSQSPRYKVTKRGQDVALRCDPISGHVSLYWYRQALGQGPEFLTYFNYEAQQDKSGLPNDRFSAERPEGSISTLTIQRTEQRDSAMYRCASSRDVGQGANEQFFGPGTRLTVL.

J is TRBJ2-1 and V is TRBV24-1; TRBD2 matches at 7 bases. This CDR3 region has 14 residues. Looked up from germline, CDR1 is KGHDR and CDR2 is SFDVKD. With 3 bases clipped from V and 6 bases from J, the junction kept 4 bases outside the gene matches. The CDR3 loop reads CATSDVLATNEQFF. The CDR3 DNA is TGTGCCACCAGTGATGTACTAGCGACCAATGAGCAGTTCTTC.

This chain connects TRBV28 to TRBJ2-1, with D uncertain. Germline values: CDR1 MDHEN, CDR2 SYDVKM. CDR3 length: 15 amino acids. V was trimmed by 1 base and J by 4 bases, leaving 11 bases between them. The CDR3 DNA reads as TGTGCCAGCAGTTTATTGAGTCGAAGATACAATGAGCAGTTCTTC. This translates into CASSLLSRRYNEQFF.

J is TRBJ2-7 and V is TRBV7-2; D perhaps matches TRBD1 (5 bases). The CDR3 extends over 15 amino acids. The V gene's germline CDR1 is SGHTA and CDR2 FQGNSA. V gave up 1 base and J gave up 0 bases, with 10 bases separating them. The CDR3 coding sequence is TGTGCCAGCAGCTTAGTCGTGGACAACTCCTACGAGCAGTACTTC. It encodes CASSLVVDNSYEQYF.

DNA for the CDR3: TGTGCCAGCAGCTTATCTTCAGTCTCTGGAAACACCATATATTTT. The encoded protein is CASSLSSVSGNTIYF. The V gene is TRBV7-2, the J gene TRBJ1-3, with D unresolved. The CDR3 length is 15 residues. With 2 bases removed from V and 0 bases from J, the gap between germline ends came to 8 bases. Germline lookup yields CDR1 SGHTA and CDR2 FQGNSA.

V usage is TRBV6-5 and J usage is TRBJ1-3; 7 bases agree with TRBD1. V trimming: 5 bases; J trimming: 5 bases; junction bases outside the gene matches: 6. The CDR3 runs to 14 residues. Germline V gives CDR1 MNHEY, CDR2 SVGAGI. CDR3 protein: CASSNDRARNTIYF. The CDR3 DNA follows: TGTGCCAGCAGTAACGACAGGGCGAGAAACACCATATATTTT.

V usage is TRBV30 and J usage is TRBJ2-1; 16 bases are a match to TRBD2. Per the germline V gene, CDR1 is GTSNPN and CDR2 is SVGIG (reference sequence). The trim removed 1 base at V and 8 bases at J, leaving 11 bases unmatched. The CDR3 runs to 18 residues. The CDR3 coding sequence is TGTGCCTGGAGTGGAGTGGCCGGGACTAGCGGGGGGGGCCATGAGCAGTTCTTC. It encodes CAWSGVAGTSGGGHEQFF.

The chain joins TRBV4-2 to TRBJ2-1; 8 positions match TRBD2. The CDR3 extends over 16 amino acids. Trimming took 0 bases from V and 4 from J; bases not matched to a gene: 5. Germline V lookup: CDR1 LGHNA, CDR2 YNFKEQ. DNA for the CDR3: TGTGCCAGCAGCCAAGAGGGAGCGGGAGTTTACAATGAGCAGTTCTTC. Translating gives CASSQEGAGVYNEQFF.

The J gene is TRBJ2-2, the V gene TRBV18; the match to TRBD2 covers 10 bases. Germline trimming cut 2 bases from V and 4 bases from J; bases unmatched to any gene: 13. CDR1 KGHSH and CDR2 LQKENI come from the germline V gene. The CDR3 is 19 amino acids. CDR3 coding DNA: TGTGCCAGCTCACCAGAGACCTACCTAGCGGGGGAGCTCACCGGGGAGCTGTTTTTT. Translating gives CASSPETYLAGELTGELFF.

The chain is built from TRBV5-6 and TRBJ1-2, with 7 bases identical to TRBD1. The CDR3 is made up of 17 amino acids. CDR1 is SGHDT and CDR2 is YYEEEE in the germline V gene. Losses at the gene ends were 1 base for V and 0 bases for J; bases not matched to a gene: 9. Written as DNA, the CDR3 is TGTGCCAGCAGCTTGAGCCCCGGGACAGTAGCTAACTATGGCTACACCTTC. It yields the protein CASSLSPGTVANYGYTF.

The rearrangement joins TRBV11-3 to TRBJ2-7; 13 bases are shared with TRBD2. V lost 5 bases and J lost 6; bases outside the gene matches: 4. Per the germline V gene, CDR1 is SGHNT and CDR2 is YENEEA. There are 14 residues in the CDR3. The CDR3 DNA follows: TGTGCCAGCAGCCCCGGACTAGCGGGAGCCGAGCAGTACTTC. Protein: CASSPGLAGAEQYF.

This clone has only one observation. The V gene is TRBV7-2, the J gene TRBJ1-1; no definite D call. Per the germline V gene, CDR1 is SGHTA and CDR2 is FQGNSA. V was cut by 3 bases and J by 8 bases, with 10 bases left in between. The CDR3 spans 12 residues. The CDR3: CASSFGPREAFF. The DNA of the CDR3 is TGTGCCAGCAGCTTTGGGCCCAGGGAAGCTTTCTTT.

V and J are TRBV7-9 and TRBJ2-2; D gene unclear. Germline V gives CDR1 SEHNR, CDR2 FQNEAQ (reference sequence). The CDR3 is 11 amino acids. Trimming took 3 bases from V and 6 from J, leaving 2 bases between them. The CDR3 reads CASSFAGELFF. In nucleotides, the CDR3 is TGTGCCAGCAGCTTCGCCGGGGAGCTGTTTTTT.

The V gene is TRBV7-6, the J gene TRBJ1-1; D call uncertain. The germline CDR1 and CDR2 sequences are SGHVS and FNYEAQ. CDR3 length: 11 residues. V was pared by 5 bases and J by 12 bases, with 13 bases between. The CDR3 region is CASSEARVSFF. The CDR3 DNA sequence: TGTGCCAGCAGCGAAGCCCGGGTTTCTTTCTTT.

The chain carries TRBV9 and TRBJ1-1; D remains unclear. The ends were cut back, 3 bases at V and 5 bases at J, with 17 bases in the middle. Germline loops: CDR1 SGDLS, CDR2 YYNGEE. The CDR3 loop spans 15 amino acids. The CDR3 region has the DNA TGTGCCAGCAGCGCTCTCCCTCAAGTGACAACTGAAGCTTTCTTT. Amino acids: CASSALPQVTTEAFF.

This chain joins TRBV14 and TRBJ1-1; the D is unclear. This CDR3 spans 14 amino acids. Trimming took off 3 bases at V and 1 base at J, with 9 bases between the two ends. Germline-derived CDR1 and CDR2 are SGHDN and FVKESK. The CDR3 coding sequence is TGTGCCAGCAGCCAGCGAGACACGAACACTGAAGCTTTCTTT. It translates to CASSQRDTNTEAFF. Drawing the rest from reference TRBV14 and TRBJ1-1, the complete variable domain is EAGVTQFPSHSVIEKGQTVTLRCDPISGHDNLYWYRRVMGKEIKFLLHFVKESKQDESGMPNNRFLAERTGGTYSTLKVQPAELEDSGVYFCASSQRDTNTEAFFGQGTRLTVV.

The chain combines TRBV28 with TRBJ1-1; perhaps TRBD1 as D (6 bases). This CDR3 spans 14 amino acids. Trimming stripped 8 bases from V and 7 bases from J, with 20 bases between. CDR1 is MDHEN, CDR2 SYDVKM, per germline. DNA of the CDR3: TGTGCCAGCCGCATAATGGTGGGACAACTTGAAGCTTTCTTT. Residues: CASRIMVGQLEAFF.

The chain uses TRBV9 and TRBJ1-1; 8 nucleotides align to TRBD1. CDR3 length equals 15 residues. Trimming cost V 3 bases and J 4 bases; bases outside gene matches: 8. CDR1 and CDR2 from the germline V gene are SGDLS and YYNGEE. The chain's CDR3 is CASSGDRGGGTEAFF. DNA for the CDR3: TGTGCCAGCAGCGGAGACAGGGGAGGGGGCACTGAAGCTTTCTTT. Using reference TRBV9 and TRBJ1-1 for the parts outside the CDR3, the full variable domain is DSGVTQTPKHLITATGQRVTLRCSPRSGDLSVYWYQQSLDQGLQFLIQYYNGEERAKGNILERFSAQQFPDLHSELNLSSLELGDSALYFCASSGDRGGGTEAFFGQGTRLTVV.

The genes are TRBV19 and TRBJ1-5; a weak D match, TRBD1 (5 bases). This CDR3 is built from 13 residues. The germline V gene has CDR1 LNHDA and CDR2 SQIVND (reference sequence). V gave up 5 bases and J gave up 7 bases, with 12 bases separating them. CDR3 residues: CASSGGGGQPQHF. The CDR3 nucleotides read TGTGCCAGTAGTGGTGGGGGGGGGCAGCCCCAGCATTTT. Full variable domain (missing parts from reference TRBV19 and TRBJ1-5): DGGITQSPKYLFRKEGQNVTLSCEQNLNHDAMYWYRQDPGQGLRLIYYSQIVNDFQKGDIAEGYSVSREKKESFPLTVTSAQKNPTAFYLCASSGGGGQPQHFGDGTRLSIL.

This chain links TRBV11-3 with TRBJ1-1; D ambiguous. Per germline, CDR1 SGHNT and CDR2 YENEEA. The CDR3 sequence is 13 residues long. The ends were cut back, 4 bases at V and 4 bases at J, with 10 bases in the middle. CDR3 loop: CASSSSGSTEAFF. CDR3 nucleotides: TGTGCCAGCAGCTCCTCGGGGAGCACTGAAGCTTTCTTT.

The rearrangement links TRBV7-2 to TRBJ2-6; no firm D call. Trimming took off 5 bases at V and 1 base at J, with 6 bases between the two ends. This CDR3 contains 14 residues. Germline V gene data show CDR1 as SGHTA and CDR2 as FQGNSA. The DNA of the CDR3 is TGTGCCAGCAGCCCGTCGTCTGGGGCCAACGTCCTGACTTTC. Translated, it gives CASSPSSGANVLTF.

This clone was recorded once. The rearrangement joins TRBV21-1 to TRBJ1-3; the table's D call TRBD1 went unverified against the DNA. TRBV21-1 is reported as a pseudogene. CDR3 length: 18 amino acids. Here the CDR3 reads CASSKDLIGTNSGNTIYF. CDR3 bases: TGTGCCAGCAGCAAAGATCTTATCGGGACAAACTCTGGAAACACCATATATTTT.

The V and J genes are TRBV6-2 or TRBV6-3 and TRBJ2-3, with 9 bases lining up with TRBD1. Trimming at V came to 5 bases and at J to 4 bases, leaving 10 bases not matched to a gene. CDR1 is MNHEY, CDR2 SVGEGT, per germline. The CDR3 length is 16 residues. The CDR3 DNA sequence: TGTGCCAGCAGTAAGGGACAGGGTTTTTCAGCAGATACGCAGTATTTT. It translates to CASSKGQGFSADTQYF.

The chain has TRBV30 and TRBJ1-2; 7 nucleotides line up with TRBD1. Germline lookup yields CDR1 GTSNPN and CDR2 SVGIG (reference sequence). The CDR3 is made up of 14 amino acids. Trimming took 3 bases from V and 5 from J; bases not matched to a gene: 9. CDR3 amino acids: CAWSAQGGQYGYTF. CDR3 in DNA: TGTGCCTGGAGCGCTCAAGGGGGACAGTATGGCTACACCTTC.